This is a list of T cell receptor beta chains from one sample in a study of identical twins. MiXCR was run by TCRdb on the 5' RACE reads, yielding one entry per CDR3 protein. The repertoire holds 1.5 million to 2 million distinct CDR3 sequences, with roughly 35% as singletons. The sample taken for sequencing was cord blood. Receptor source: a newborn girl in good health. Both conserved end residues are part of each CDR3. D genes are given only for firm matches. A row's size may be missing; if present it is once, few, many or a size class.

J: TRBJ2-1
V: TRBV24-1
D: .
size: .
DNA: TGTGCCACCAGTGATTTGCCCGGGAGCGGGAATGAGCAGTTCTTC
CDR3: CATSDLPGSGNEQFF

J: TRBJ1-1
V: TRBV28
D: .
size: .
DNA: TGTGCCAGCAGTCGCCATGCACCCTCGGGCGAAGCTTTCTTT
CDR3: CASSRHAPSGEAFF

J: TRBJ2-1
V: TRBV27
D: .
size: few
DNA: TGTGCCAGCACCCCGGGCGTCCGCCCCTACAATGAGCAGTTCTTC
CDR3: CASTPGVRPYNEQFF

J: TRBJ1-1
V: TRBV11-3
D: .
size: .
DNA: TGTGCCAGCGGCGCACGGGTGAACACTGAAGCTTTCTTT
CDR3: CASGARVNTEAFF

J: TRBJ2-1
V: TRBV20-1
D: .
size: many
DNA: TGCAGTGCACTCCGGGACCGCTACAATGAGCAGTTCTTC
CDR3: CSALRDRYNEQFF

J: TRBJ2-7
V: TRBV28
D: .
size: .
DNA: TGTGCCAGCGGTCGAATCCTCTACAATGAGCAGTACTTC
CDR3: CASGRILYNEQYF

J: TRBJ2-6
V: TRBV14
D: .
size: once
DNA: TGTGCCAGCAGCCAAGTGGGCGCCCCTCTTGGCGTCCTGACTTTC
CDR3: CASSQVGAPLGVLTF

J: TRBJ2-2
V: TRBV5-1
D: .
size: few
DNA: TGCGCCAGTAAATTTAGCAGTTCGAACACCGGGGAGCTGTTTTTT
CDR3: CASKFSSSNTGELFF

J: TRBJ2-3
V: TRBV20-1
D: TRBD2
size: .
DNA: TGCAGTGCTAGGGGACTAGCGGGAGTAGGGACGCAGTATTTT
CDR3: CSARGLAGVGTQYF

J: TRBJ2-3
V: TRBV2
D: .
size: many
DNA: TGTGCCAGCATTCCTAGTAGCCCAACTAGCACAGATACGCAGTATTTT
CDR3: CASIPSSPTSTDTQYF

J: TRBJ2-1
V: TRBV12-3/TRBV12-4
D: .
size: many
DNA: TGTGCCAGCAGTTTAGCGGGGCGGGAGCAGTTCTTC
CDR3: CASSLAGREQFF

J: TRBJ2-3
V: TRBV14
D: .
size: .
DNA: TGTGCCAGCAGCCCATTCGGGCGGGACACAGATACGCAGTATTTT
CDR3: CASSPFGRDTDTQYF

J: TRBJ1-1
V: TRBV10-3
D: .
size: few
DNA: TGTGCCATCAGTGAAATTGTACAGAACACTGAAGCTTTCTTT
CDR3: CAISEIVQNTEAFF

J: TRBJ2-7
V: TRBV10-2
D: .
size: .
DNA: TGCGCCAGCAGTGAGACCTTCTTGTGGCGCGAGCAGTACTTC
CDR3: CASSETFLWREQYF

J: TRBJ2-1
V: TRBV6-6
D: TRBD2
size: .
DNA: TGTGCCAGCAGCCCCACGGGCGGGGGTAGCTCCTACAATGGGCAGTTCTTC
CDR3: CASSPTGGGSSYNGQFF

J: TRBJ2-7
V: TRBV5-1
D: TRBD1
size: .
DNA: TGCGCCAGCAGCAGAAGCTGGGACAGGCCGTACGAGCAGTACTTC
CDR3: CASSRSWDRPYEQYF

J: TRBJ1-2
V: TRBV4-2
D: .
size: .
DNA: TGTGCCAGCAGCCAAGCGTACAGGAGTAACTATGGCTACACCTTC
CDR3: CASSQAYRSNYGYTF

J: TRBJ2-1
V: TRBV6-6
D: .
size: few
DNA: TGTGCCAGCAGGCCACTAAAGGGGTCCTACAATGAGCAGTTCTTC
CDR3: CASRPLKGSYNEQFF

J: TRBJ2-1
V: TRBV29-1
D: .
size: many
DNA: TGCAGCACACATCAGGGGAATGAGCAGTTCTTC
CDR3: CSTHQGNEQFF

J: TRBJ1-1
V: TRBV12-3/TRBV12-4
D: TRBD1
size: few
DNA: TGTGCCAGCAGCAGGGACAGGCTTGAAGCTTTCTTT
CDR3: CASSRDRLEAFF

J: TRBJ2-7
V: TRBV4-1
D: TRBD2
size: .
DNA: TGCGCCAGCAGCCAAGGAAGGACTAGGGGTTCCTACGAGCAGTACTTC
CDR3: CASSQGRTRGSYEQYF

J: TRBJ2-7
V: TRBV7-2
D: TRBD1
size: .
DNA: TGTGCCAGCAGCGGCCGGGACAGGGGGCCGTACGAGCAGTACTTC
CDR3: CASSGRDRGPYEQYF

J: TRBJ2-1
V: TRBV27
D: .
size: few
DNA: TGTGCCAGCAGTCCCGCAGTACAGAAAGATGAGCAGTTCTTC
CDR3: CASSPAVQKDEQFF

J: TRBJ2-2
V: TRBV4-2
D: .
size: few
DNA: TGTGCCAGCAGCCAAGTATTCGACTTGTCCGGGGAGCTGTTTTTT
CDR3: CASSQVFDLSGELFF

J: TRBJ1-5
V: TRBV2
D: .
size: .
DNA: TGTGCCAGCAAACAACATAGCAATCAGCCCCAGCATTTT
CDR3: CASKQHSNQPQHF

J: TRBJ1-2
V: TRBV20-1
D: .
size: .
DNA: TGCAGTGTCAAAGAGGGTGGCTACACCTTC
CDR3: CSVKEGGYTF

J: TRBJ1-6
V: TRBV20-1
D: .
size: few
DNA: TGCAGTGCTAGATCGGACCGGAGCTCCTATAATTCACCCCTCCACTTT
CDR3: CSARSDRSSYNSPLHF

J: TRBJ1-4
V: TRBV27
D: TRBD1
size: .
DNA: TGTGCCAGCAGCCGACAGGGGTATGGTGAAAAACTGTTTTTT
CDR3: CASSRQGYGEKLFF

J: TRBJ2-3
V: TRBV11-2
D: .
size: .
DNA: TGTGCCAGCAGCTTAGACCGACAGGTACTCACAGATACGCAGTATTTT
CDR3: CASSLDRQVLTDTQYF

J: TRBJ2-7
V: TRBV19
D: .
size: .
DNA: TGTGCCAGTAGCCGTAGTGGGGCCTTCGGAGGCTCCTACTACAATGAGCAGTACTTC
CDR3: CASSRSGAFGGSYYNEQYF

J: TRBJ2-5
V: TRBV20-1
D: .
size: .
DNA: TGCAGTGCTAGAGATCTGGAGGGGGCGAAGACCCAGTACTTC
CDR3: CSARDLEGAKTQYF

J: TRBJ2-5
V: TRBV12-3/TRBV12-4
D: TRBD1
size: .
DNA: TGTGCCAGCAGTAGCTTCGGGACAGGTAAAGAGACCCAGTACTTC
CDR3: CASSSFGTGKETQYF

J: TRBJ2-1
V: TRBV5-1
D: TRBD2
size: few
DNA: TGCGCCAGCAGCTTGGCTCCGGGACTAGCGAGTGAGCAGTTCTTC
CDR3: CASSLAPGLASEQFF

J: TRBJ1-2
V: TRBV20-1
D: .
size: few
DNA: TGCAGTGCTAGAGATCTGGAACAGGGAAGGAACTATGGCTACACCTTC
CDR3: CSARDLEQGRNYGYTF

J: TRBJ2-3
V: TRBV20-1
D: TRBD2
size: .
DNA: TGCAGTGCCAAAGTTAATAGCGGGGGGGCAACAGATACGCAGTATTTT
CDR3: CSAKVNSGGATDTQYF

J: TRBJ2-1
V: TRBV6-1
D: TRBD2
size: .
DNA: TGTGCCAGCAGGGGACTAGCGGGAGTCTCCGGGTCCTACAATGAGCAGTTCTTC
CDR3: CASRGLAGVSGSYNEQFF

J: TRBJ1-5
V: TRBV20-1
D: .
size: .
DNA: TGCAGTGCTTGGGACGGACGCAATCAGCCCCAGCATTTT
CDR3: CSAWDGRNQPQHF

J: TRBJ1-1
V: TRBV7-9
D: .
size: .
DNA: TGTGCCAGCAGCTTAGGGTGGGTGGGGTCCACTGAAGCTTTCTTT
CDR3: CASSLGWVGSTEAFF

J: TRBJ2-1
V: TRBV11-2
D: TRBD2
size: .
DNA: TGTGCCAGCAGCTTAGGGACTAGCGGGGAGTGGGGCTCCTACAATGAGCAGTTCTTC
CDR3: CASSLGTSGEWGSYNEQFF

J: TRBJ2-3
V: TRBV11-2
D: .
size: .
DNA: TGTGCCAGCAGCCGTTGGGACAACACAGATACGCAGTATTTT
CDR3: CASSRWDNTDTQYF

J: TRBJ1-2
V: TRBV5-1
D: .
size: .
DNA: TGCGCCAGCAGCTTGGCCAGGATTGACTATGGCTACACCTTC
CDR3: CASSLARIDYGYTF

J: TRBJ2-7
V: TRBV20-1
D: TRBD1
size: .
DNA: TGCAGTGCCATCGGACAGGGCAACGACGAGCAGTACTTC
CDR3: CSAIGQGNDEQYF

J: TRBJ2-1
V: TRBV27
D: TRBD2
size: many
DNA: TGTGCCAGCAGTTTATCTAGCGGGGGCAATGAGCAGTTCTTC
CDR3: CASSLSSGGNEQFF

J: TRBJ1-5
V: TRBV5-1
D: .
size: .
DNA: TGCGCCAGCAGCTTCGACAGCACCAATCAGCCCCAGCATTTT
CDR3: CASSFDSTNQPQHF

J: TRBJ2-5
V: TRBV7-9
D: .
size: few
DNA: TGTGCCAGCAGCTTAAAATCCAGGGCCGTCCCCGTTAACCAAGAGACCCAGTACTTC
CDR3: CASSLKSRAVPVNQETQYF

J: TRBJ2-7
V: TRBV20-1
D: .
size: few
DNA: TGCAGTGCTAATAGCGTACACTCCTACAATGAGCAGTACTTC
CDR3: CSANSVHSYNEQYF

J: TRBJ2-7
V: TRBV25-1
D: .
size: few
DNA: TGTGCCAGCAGTGACCCTAAGTACGAGCAGTACTTC
CDR3: CASSDPKYEQYF

J: TRBJ2-6
V: TRBV20-1
D: .
size: .
DNA: TGCAGTGCCAACCCCGGGGCTGACTCTGGGGCCAACGTCCTGACTTTC
CDR3: CSANPGADSGANVLTF

J: TRBJ2-3
V: TRBV7-2
D: .
size: .
DNA: TGTGCCAGCAGCCCCCTATGGGATACGCAGTATTTT
CDR3: CASSPLWDTQYF

J: TRBJ2-6
V: TRBV20-1
D: .
size: .
DNA: TGCAGTGGGAAGTACTCTGGGGCCAACGTCCTGACTTTC
CDR3: CSGKYSGANVLTF

J: TRBJ2-3
V: TRBV10-3
D: TRBD2
size: few
DNA: TGTGCCATCCTAGCGGGGGGGAGCACAGATACGCAGTATTTT
CDR3: CAILAGGSTDTQYF

J: TRBJ2-1
V: TRBV2
D: TRBD2
size: many
DNA: TGTGCCAGCACCCCGGGACTAGCACTATACAATGAGCAGTTCTTC
CDR3: CASTPGLALYNEQFF

J: TRBJ2-3
V: TRBV12-3/TRBV12-4
D: TRBD2
size: many
DNA: TGTGCCAGCAGCCTCAGCGGGAGTGCAGATACGCAGTATTTT
CDR3: CASSLSGSADTQYF

J: TRBJ2-3
V: TRBV5-1
D: .
size: few
DNA: TGCGCCAGCAGCTTGTGGGGGGAAGATACGCAGTATTTT
CDR3: CASSLWGEDTQYF

J: TRBJ1-4
V: TRBV20-1
D: TRBD1
size: few
DNA: TGCACCGGACAGGAGTCTAATGAAAAACTGTTTTTT
CDR3: CTGQESNEKLFF

J: TRBJ2-3
V: TRBV20-1
D: TRBD2
size: few
DNA: TGCAGTGCCCAAATAGCGGGTACTAGCACAGATACGCAGTATTTT
CDR3: CSAQIAGTSTDTQYF

J: TRBJ1-2
V: TRBV12-3/TRBV12-4
D: TRBD1
size: .
DNA: TGTGCCAGCAGCATTGGGCCAGGGGGCTACTATGGCTACACCTTC
CDR3: CASSIGPGGYYGYTF